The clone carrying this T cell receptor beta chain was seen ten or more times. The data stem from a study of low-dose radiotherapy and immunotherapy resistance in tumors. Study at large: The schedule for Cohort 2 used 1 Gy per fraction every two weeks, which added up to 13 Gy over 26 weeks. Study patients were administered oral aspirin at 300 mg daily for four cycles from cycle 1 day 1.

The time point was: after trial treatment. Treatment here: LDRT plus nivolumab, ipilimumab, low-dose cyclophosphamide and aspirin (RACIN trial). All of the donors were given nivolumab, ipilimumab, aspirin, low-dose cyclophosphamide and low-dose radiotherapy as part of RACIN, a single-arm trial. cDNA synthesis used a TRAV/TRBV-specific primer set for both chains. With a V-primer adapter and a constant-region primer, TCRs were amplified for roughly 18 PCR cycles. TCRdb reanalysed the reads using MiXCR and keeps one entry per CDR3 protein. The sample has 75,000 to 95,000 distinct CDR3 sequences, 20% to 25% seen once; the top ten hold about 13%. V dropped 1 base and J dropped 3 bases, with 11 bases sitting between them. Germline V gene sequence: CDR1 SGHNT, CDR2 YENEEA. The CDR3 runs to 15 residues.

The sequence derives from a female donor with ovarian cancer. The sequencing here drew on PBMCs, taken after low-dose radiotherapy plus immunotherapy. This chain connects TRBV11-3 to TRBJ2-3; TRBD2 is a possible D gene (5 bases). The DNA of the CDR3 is TGTGCCAGCAGCTTAGGCGGGCGTAGGACAGATACGCAGTATTTT. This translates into CASSLGGRRTDTQYF.